This T cell receptor beta chain was recovered during a study of shared clonotypes between healthy human individuals. Regarding the study as a whole: Having only a few donors restricted how much genetic and exposure-history diversity was captured.

Positive CCR7 selection of CD45RO-negative cells yielded the naive CD8 cells, and terminally differentiated effector memory CD45RA+ cells were excluded. Remarks on this clone: What it binds is unknown.

An even split of each subset's genomic DNA across several immunoSEQ plates was performed. Repertoires were generated with immunoSEQ multiplex PCR, while TCRdb's copy carries only in-frame clones and drops some. The table lists some 2,000,000 clones, about 95% of them singletons. Trimming removed 5 bases from V and 0 bases from J; junction bases left unmatched: 4. This CDR3 region has 15 residues. Germline V lookup: CDR1 SGHRS, CDR2 YFSETQ. The sample comprised naive CD8+ T cells sorted from blood. The sequence derives from a man aged 18 to 35 in good health. J is TRBJ2-7 and V is TRBV5-1, with 11 positions matching TRBD1. In DNA, the CDR3 is TGCGCCAGCAGAACCGGGACAGGGGGCTCCTACGAGCAGTACTTC. It encodes CASRTGTGGSYEQYF.